A selection of T cell receptor beta chains follows, all from one sample in a study of Ad26.COV2.S vaccination and SARS-CoV-2 variants. Method: immunoSEQ multiplex PCR; TCRdb's copy keeps in-frame clones and lacks some. Found here are about 390,000 clones, roughly nine tenths of them singletons; the top ten hold roughly 3%. The sample here was peripheral blood, taken in a trial of Ad26.COV2.S vaccine versus placebo. These receptors all come from a person between 18 and 65 years old who received the Ad26.COV2.S COVID-19 vaccine or a placebo. Each CDR3 is given with its conserved first and last residue. The D gene is left open where the match is weak. Only some rows state a clone size, as once, few, many or a class for expanded clones.

j_call: TRBJ1-5
clone_size: .
d_call: .
v_call: TRBV28
cdr3_aa: CASSMVQGGQPQHF
cdr3_nt: TGTGCCAGCAGCATGGTACAGGGCGGTCAGCCCCAGCATTTT

j_call: TRBJ2-5
clone_size: .
d_call: .
v_call: TRBV2
cdr3_aa: CASSEWAQETQYF
cdr3_nt: TGTGCCAGCAGTGAGTGGGCACAAGAGACCCAGTACTTC

j_call: TRBJ1-3
clone_size: .
d_call: .
v_call: TRBV14
cdr3_aa: CASSQVYGNTIYF
cdr3_nt: TGTGCCAGCAGCCAGGTATATGGAAACACCATATATTTT

j_call: TRBJ1-1
clone_size: .
d_call: .
v_call: TRBV3-1/TRBV3-2
cdr3_aa: CASSQVRRGATEAFF
cdr3_nt: TGTGCCAGCAGCCAAGTCAGGCGGGGAGCCACTGAAGCTTTCTTT

j_call: TRBJ1-3
clone_size: .
d_call: .
v_call: TRBV2
cdr3_aa: CASREAGLVYTIYF
cdr3_nt: TGTGCCAGCAGGGAGGCAGGGTTGGTTTACACCATATATTTT

j_call: TRBJ2-1
clone_size: .
d_call: TRBD2
v_call: TRBV5-1
cdr3_aa: CASSLPRLAGVVESEQFF
cdr3_nt: TGCGCCAGCAGCTTACCTCGACTAGCGGGGGTCGTAGAAAGCGAGCAGTTCTTC

j_call: TRBJ1-2
clone_size: .
d_call: .
v_call: TRBV3-1/TRBV3-2
cdr3_aa: CASSLATYGYTF
cdr3_nt: TGTGCCAGCAGCCTCGCGACCTATGGCTACACCTTC

j_call: TRBJ2-1
clone_size: .
d_call: .
v_call: TRBV25-1
cdr3_aa: CASSLPRGLYNEQFF
cdr3_nt: TGTGCCAGCAGTCTCCCCCGGGGCCTTTACAATGAGCAGTTCTTC

j_call: TRBJ2-2
clone_size: .
d_call: .
v_call: TRBV14
cdr3_aa: CASTQKTTGELFF
cdr3_nt: TGTGCCAGCACCCAAAAGACTACCGGGGAGCTGTTTTTT

j_call: TRBJ2-1
clone_size: .
d_call: TRBD2
v_call: TRBV5-5
cdr3_aa: CASSLVPSGVREQFF
cdr3_nt: TGTGCCAGCAGCTTGGTGCCTAGCGGGGTTCGGGAGCAGTTCTTC

j_call: TRBJ1-5
clone_size: .
d_call: TRBD1
v_call: TRBV7-9
cdr3_aa: CASSLGRTGGNQPQHF
cdr3_nt: TGTGCCAGCAGCTTAGGACGGACAGGCGGCAATCAGCCCCAGCATTTT

j_call: TRBJ1-4
clone_size: .
d_call: .
v_call: TRBV25-1
cdr3_aa: CASRRGADEKLFF
cdr3_nt: TGTGCCAGCAGGCGGGGGGCGGATGAAAAACTGTTTTTT

j_call: TRBJ1-1
clone_size: .
d_call: TRBD1
v_call: TRBV10-3
cdr3_aa: CAISEYRGGNTEAFF
cdr3_nt: TGTGCCATCAGTGAGTACAGGGGGGGGAACACTGAAGCTTTCTTT

j_call: TRBJ1-3
clone_size: .
d_call: .
v_call: TRBV5-1
cdr3_aa: CASNYGEGSGNTIYF
cdr3_nt: TGCGCCAGCAACTACGGGGAAGGCTCTGGAAACACCATATATTTT

j_call: TRBJ2-7
clone_size: once
d_call: .
v_call: TRBV7-9
cdr3_aa: CASSLEQGLDEQYF
cdr3_nt: TGTGCCAGCAGCTTAGAGCAGGGGCTAGACGAGCAGTACTTC

j_call: TRBJ1-2
clone_size: .
d_call: .
v_call: TRBV11-2
cdr3_aa: CASSLGTRGYGYTF
cdr3_nt: TGTGCCAGCAGCTTAGGGACGAGAGGTTATGGCTACACCTTC

j_call: TRBJ2-7
clone_size: .
d_call: .
v_call: TRBV29-1
cdr3_aa: CSVEGRDSYEQYF
cdr3_nt: TGCAGCGTTGAAGGCAGGGACTCCTACGAGCAGTACTTC

j_call: TRBJ1-1
clone_size: .
d_call: .
v_call: TRBV27
cdr3_aa: CASSLWGPNTEAFF
cdr3_nt: TGTGCCAGCAGTTTATGGGGCCCGAACACTGAAGCTTTCTTT

j_call: TRBJ2-2
clone_size: .
d_call: .
v_call: TRBV12-2
cdr3_aa: CASRFAGELFF
cdr3_nt: TGTGCAAGTCGTTTTGCCGGGGAGCTGTTTTTT

j_call: TRBJ1-1
clone_size: .
d_call: .
v_call: TRBV6-5
cdr3_aa: CASSYSDNTEAFF
cdr3_nt: TGTGCCAGCAGTTACTCTGATAACACTGAAGCTTTCTTT

j_call: TRBJ1-5
clone_size: .
d_call: .
v_call: TRBV3-1/TRBV3-2
cdr3_aa: CASSQEGAQPQHF
cdr3_nt: TGTGCCAGCAGCCAAGAAGGGGCCCAGCCCCAGCATTTT

j_call: TRBJ2-4
clone_size: .
d_call: .
v_call: TRBV2
cdr3_aa: CASRNGWAAKNIQYF
cdr3_nt: TGTGCCAGCCGGAACGGGTGGGCGGCCAAAAACATTCAGTACTTC

j_call: TRBJ2-2
clone_size: .
d_call: .
v_call: TRBV3-1/TRBV3-2
cdr3_aa: CASSQPLLGVGLGELFF
cdr3_nt: TGTGCCAGCAGCCAACCTCTCCTGGGGGTCGGTTTAGGGGAGCTGTTTTTT

j_call: TRBJ2-3
clone_size: .
d_call: .
v_call: TRBV30
cdr3_aa: CAWSFYGGNTDTQYF
cdr3_nt: TGTGCCTGGAGTTTTTACGGGGGAAACACAGATACGCAGTATTTT

j_call: TRBJ2-7
clone_size: .
d_call: .
v_call: TRBV5-5
cdr3_aa: CASSLAPGGTYEQYF
cdr3_nt: TGTGCCAGCAGCTTGGCGCCAGGGGGGACCTACGAGCAGTACTTC

j_call: TRBJ1-1
clone_size: .
d_call: .
v_call: TRBV5-1
cdr3_aa: CASKSVRGIETEAFF
cdr3_nt: TGCGCCAGCAAGTCGGTCCGGGGGATTGAGACTGAAGCTTTCTTT

j_call: TRBJ2-3
clone_size: .
d_call: .
v_call: TRBV5-1
cdr3_aa: CASSLNQDPDTQYF
cdr3_nt: TGCGCCAGCAGCTTGAACCAGGATCCAGATACGCAGTATTTT

j_call: TRBJ2-5
clone_size: .
d_call: TRBD2
v_call: TRBV5-6
cdr3_aa: CASKAGGLGETQYF
cdr3_nt: TGTGCCAGCAAGGCGGGGGGCCTCGGAGAGACCCAGTACTTC

j_call: TRBJ1-1
clone_size: .
d_call: TRBD1
v_call: TRBV25-1
cdr3_aa: CASSDGPGGTEAFF
cdr3_nt: TGTGCCAGCAGTGATGGCCCAGGGGGCACTGAAGCTTTCTTT

j_call: TRBJ2-1
clone_size: once
d_call: .
v_call: TRBV13
cdr3_aa: CASSFRTPHNEQFF
cdr3_nt: TGTGCCAGCAGCTTCCGGACCCCCCACAATGAGCAGTTCTTC

j_call: TRBJ1-2
clone_size: .
d_call: TRBD1
v_call: TRBV4-1
cdr3_aa: CASTETGDPVYGYTF
cdr3_nt: TGCGCCAGCACGGAGACAGGGGACCCAGTCTATGGCTACACCTTC

j_call: TRBJ2-4
clone_size: .
d_call: .
v_call: TRBV6-1
cdr3_aa: CASSEGTPGGIQYF
cdr3_nt: TGTGCCAGCAGTGAAGGGACCCCCGGGGGCATTCAGTACTTC

j_call: TRBJ1-3
clone_size: .
d_call: .
v_call: TRBV2
cdr3_aa: CASSLDSGNTIYF
cdr3_nt: TGTGCCAGCAGCCTGGACTCTGGAAACACCATATATTTT

j_call: TRBJ2-3
clone_size: once
d_call: .
v_call: TRBV30
cdr3_aa: CAWTGRGGDTQYF
cdr3_nt: TGTGCCTGGACCGGCAGGGGGGGGGATACGCAGTATTTT

j_call: TRBJ1-1
clone_size: .
d_call: .
v_call: TRBV7-8
cdr3_aa: CASSLGPWSTEAFF
cdr3_nt: TGTGCCAGCAGCTTAGGCCCATGGAGCACTGAAGCTTTCTTT

j_call: TRBJ1-5
clone_size: .
d_call: .
v_call: TRBV19
cdr3_aa: CASSINLGGNQPQHF
cdr3_nt: TGTGCCAGTAGTATTAATCTAGGGGGGAATCAGCCCCAGCATTTT

j_call: TRBJ2-1
clone_size: few
d_call: .
v_call: TRBV7-9
cdr3_aa: CASSLANIYNEQFF
cdr3_nt: TGTGCCAGCAGCTTAGCGAATATCTACAATGAGCAGTTCTTC

j_call: TRBJ1-6
clone_size: .
d_call: .
v_call: TRBV4-3
cdr3_aa: CASSQDIGNPHGSYNSPLHF
cdr3_nt: TGCGCCAGCAGCCAAGATATCGGTAACCCCCATGGCTCCTATAATTCACCCCTCCACTTT

j_call: TRBJ1-5
clone_size: .
d_call: .
v_call: TRBV5-1
cdr3_aa: CASSFLPEDQPQHF
cdr3_nt: TGCGCCAGCAGCTTCCTGCCGGAGGATCAGCCCCAGCATTTT

j_call: TRBJ1-5
clone_size: few
d_call: .
v_call: TRBV24-1
cdr3_aa: CAPSSSPNISNQPQHF
cdr3_nt: TGTGCCCCTTCTTCGTCCCCGAACATTAGCAATCAGCCCCAGCATTTT

j_call: TRBJ1-1
clone_size: .
d_call: .
v_call: TRBV9
cdr3_aa: CASSYEAGDTEAFF
cdr3_nt: TGTGCCAGCAGCTACGAAGCGGGGGACACTGAAGCTTTCTTT

j_call: TRBJ2-3
clone_size: .
d_call: .
v_call: TRBV19
cdr3_aa: CASSISGTDTQYF
cdr3_nt: TGTGCCAGTAGTATTTCGGGCACAGATACGCAGTATTTT

j_call: TRBJ2-7
clone_size: once
d_call: .
v_call: TRBV5-4
cdr3_aa: CASSLQGRHEQYF
cdr3_nt: TGTGCCAGCAGCTTGCAGGGTCGTCACGAGCAGTACTTC

j_call: TRBJ2-3
clone_size: .
d_call: TRBD2
v_call: TRBV7-9
cdr3_aa: CASSLTSGGADTQYF
cdr3_nt: TGTGCCAGCAGCTTAACTAGCGGGGGGGCAGATACGCAGTATTTT

j_call: TRBJ2-5
clone_size: once
d_call: .
v_call: TRBV29-1
cdr3_aa: CSVRGPQETQYF
cdr3_nt: TGCAGCGTCCGGGGGCCCCAAGAGACCCAGTACTTC

j_call: TRBJ2-2
clone_size: .
d_call: .
v_call: TRBV13
cdr3_aa: CASSLMGAGELFF
cdr3_nt: TGTGCCAGCAGTTTGATGGGAGCCGGGGAGCTGTTTTTT

j_call: TRBJ2-1
clone_size: .
d_call: TRBD2
v_call: TRBV3-1/TRBV3-2
cdr3_aa: CASSHLPGLVRNEQFF
cdr3_nt: TGTGCCAGCAGCCATCTACCGGGACTAGTTAGAAATGAGCAGTTCTTC

j_call: TRBJ1-5
clone_size: .
d_call: TRBD1
v_call: TRBV2
cdr3_aa: CASSPIGTGVQPQHF
cdr3_nt: TGTGCCAGCAGTCCGATCGGGACAGGGGTTCAGCCCCAGCATTTT

j_call: TRBJ2-3
clone_size: .
d_call: TRBD2
v_call: TRBV18
cdr3_aa: CASSRLAGPDTQYF
cdr3_nt: TGTGCCAGCTCACGACTAGCGGGGCCAGATACGCAGTATTTT

j_call: TRBJ2-2
clone_size: .
d_call: .
v_call: TRBV7-9
cdr3_aa: CAITGDTGELFF
cdr3_nt: TGTGCCATCACGGGGGACACCGGGGAGCTGTTTTTT